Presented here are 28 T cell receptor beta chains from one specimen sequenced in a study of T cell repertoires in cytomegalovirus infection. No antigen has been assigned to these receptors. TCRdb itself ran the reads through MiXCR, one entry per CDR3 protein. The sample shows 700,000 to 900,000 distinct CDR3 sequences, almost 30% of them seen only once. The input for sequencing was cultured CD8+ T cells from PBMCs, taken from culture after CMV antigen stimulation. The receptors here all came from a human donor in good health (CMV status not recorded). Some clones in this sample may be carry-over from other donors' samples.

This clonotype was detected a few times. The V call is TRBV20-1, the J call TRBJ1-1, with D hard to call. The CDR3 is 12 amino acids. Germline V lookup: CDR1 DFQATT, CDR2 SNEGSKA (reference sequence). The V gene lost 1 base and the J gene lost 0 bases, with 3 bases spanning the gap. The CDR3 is CSARALNTEAFF. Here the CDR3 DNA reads TGCAGTGCTAGAGCGCTGAACACTGAAGCTTTCTTT.

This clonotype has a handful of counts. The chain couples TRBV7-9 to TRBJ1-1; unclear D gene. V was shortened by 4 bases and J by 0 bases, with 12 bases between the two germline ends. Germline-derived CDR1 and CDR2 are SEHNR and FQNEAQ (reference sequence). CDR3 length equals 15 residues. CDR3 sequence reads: CASSSPGPLNTEAFF. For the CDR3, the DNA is TGTGCCAGCAGCTCCCCCGGGCCGTTGAACACTGAAGCTTTCTTT. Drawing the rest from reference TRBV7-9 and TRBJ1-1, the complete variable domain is DTGVSQNPRHKITKRGQNVTFRCDPISEHNRLYWYRQTLGQGPEFLTYFQNEAQLEKSRLLSDRFSAERPKGSFSTLEIQRTEQGDSAMYLCASSSPGPLNTEAFFGQGTRLTVV.

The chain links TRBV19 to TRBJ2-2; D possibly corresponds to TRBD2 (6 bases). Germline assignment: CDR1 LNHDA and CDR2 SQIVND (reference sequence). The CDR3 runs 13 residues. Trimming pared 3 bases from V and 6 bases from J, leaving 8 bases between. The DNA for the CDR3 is TGTGCCAGTAGTATTACTAGCCCCGGGGAGCTGTTTTTT. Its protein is CASSITSPGELFF.

The CDR3 DNA is TGTGCCAGCAGCTTCCCAGGGGATGAGACCCAGTACTTC. Translating it yields CASSFPGDETQYF. The V and J genes are TRBV5-4 and TRBJ2-5; a possible D gene is TRBD1 (6 bases). The CDR3 extends over 13 amino acids. Germline lookup yields CDR1 SGHNT and CDR2 YYREEE (reference sequence). Trimming cost V 2 bases and J 5 bases, with 10 bases left between them.

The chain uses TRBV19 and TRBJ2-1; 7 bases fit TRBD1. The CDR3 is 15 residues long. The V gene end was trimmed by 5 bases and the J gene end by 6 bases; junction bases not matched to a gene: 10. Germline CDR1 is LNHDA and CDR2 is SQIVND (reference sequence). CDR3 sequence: CASSPDRAGVNEQFF. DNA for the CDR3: TGTGCCAGTAGTCCAGACAGGGCGGGTGTCAATGAGCAGTTCTTC.

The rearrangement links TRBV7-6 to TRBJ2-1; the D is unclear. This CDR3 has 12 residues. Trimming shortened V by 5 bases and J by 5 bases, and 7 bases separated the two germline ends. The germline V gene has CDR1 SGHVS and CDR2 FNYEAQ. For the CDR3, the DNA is TGTGCCAGCAGCCATTTTAACAATGAGCAGTTCTTC. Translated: CASSHFNNEQFF.

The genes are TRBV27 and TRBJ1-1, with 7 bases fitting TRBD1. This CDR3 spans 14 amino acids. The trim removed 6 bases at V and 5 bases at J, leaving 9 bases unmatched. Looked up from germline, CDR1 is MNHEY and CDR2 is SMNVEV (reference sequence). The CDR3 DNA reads TGTGCCAGCAGCTGGGGGACAGCTTCTACTGAAGCTTTCTTT. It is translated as CASSWGTASTEAFF.

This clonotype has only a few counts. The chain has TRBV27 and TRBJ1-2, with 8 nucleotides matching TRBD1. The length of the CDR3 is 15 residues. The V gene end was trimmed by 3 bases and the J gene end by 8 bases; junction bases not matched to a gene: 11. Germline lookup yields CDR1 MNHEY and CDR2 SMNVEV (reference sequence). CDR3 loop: CASSFFRGHWIGYTF. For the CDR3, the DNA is TGTGCCAGCAGTTTTTTCAGGGGGCATTGGATCGGCTACACCTTC.

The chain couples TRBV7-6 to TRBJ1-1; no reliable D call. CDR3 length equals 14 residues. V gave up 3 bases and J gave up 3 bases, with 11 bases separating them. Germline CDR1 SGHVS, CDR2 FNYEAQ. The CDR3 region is CASSLGNGHTEAFF. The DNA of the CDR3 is TGTGCCAGCAGCTTGGGGAACGGACACACTGAAGCTTTCTTT.

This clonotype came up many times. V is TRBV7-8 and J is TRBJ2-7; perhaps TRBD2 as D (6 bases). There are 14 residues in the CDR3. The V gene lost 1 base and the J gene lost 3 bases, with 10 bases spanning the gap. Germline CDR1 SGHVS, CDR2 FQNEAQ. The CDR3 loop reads CASSLGGSGYEQYV. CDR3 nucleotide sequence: TGTGCCAGCAGCTTAGGTGGTAGCGGCTACGAGCAGTACGTC.

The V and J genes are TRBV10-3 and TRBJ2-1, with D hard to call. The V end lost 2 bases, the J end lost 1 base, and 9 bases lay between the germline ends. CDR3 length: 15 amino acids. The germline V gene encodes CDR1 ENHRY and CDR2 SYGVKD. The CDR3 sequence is CAISEKGPSYNEQFF. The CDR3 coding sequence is TGTGCCATCAGTGAGAAGGGTCCTTCCTACAATGAGCAGTTCTTC.

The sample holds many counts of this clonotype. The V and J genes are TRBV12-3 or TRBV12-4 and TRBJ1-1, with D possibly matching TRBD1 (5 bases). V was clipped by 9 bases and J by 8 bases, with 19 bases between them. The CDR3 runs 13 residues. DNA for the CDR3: TGTGCCAGGGGGACGGACGGACTCAAGGAAGCTTTCTTT. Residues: CARGTDGLKEAFF.

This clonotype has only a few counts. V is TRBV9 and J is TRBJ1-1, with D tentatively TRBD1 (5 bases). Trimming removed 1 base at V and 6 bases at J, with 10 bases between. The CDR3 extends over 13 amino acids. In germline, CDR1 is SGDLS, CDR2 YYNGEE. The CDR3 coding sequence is TGTGCCAGCAGCGTAAAGGGGACTGCTGAAGCTTTCTTT. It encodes CASSVKGTAEAFF. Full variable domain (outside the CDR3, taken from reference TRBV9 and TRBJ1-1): DSGVTQTPKHLITATGQRVTLRCSPRSGDLSVYWYQQSLDQGLQFLIQYYNGEERAKGNILERFSAQQFPDLHSELNLSSLELGDSALYFCASSVKGTAEAFFGQGTRLTVV.

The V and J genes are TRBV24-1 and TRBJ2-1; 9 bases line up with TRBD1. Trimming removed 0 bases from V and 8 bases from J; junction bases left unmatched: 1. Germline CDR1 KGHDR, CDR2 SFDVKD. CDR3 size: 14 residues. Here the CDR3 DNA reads TGTGCCACCAGTGATTTGCGGACAGGGGATGAGCAGTTCTTC. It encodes CATSDLRTGDEQFF.

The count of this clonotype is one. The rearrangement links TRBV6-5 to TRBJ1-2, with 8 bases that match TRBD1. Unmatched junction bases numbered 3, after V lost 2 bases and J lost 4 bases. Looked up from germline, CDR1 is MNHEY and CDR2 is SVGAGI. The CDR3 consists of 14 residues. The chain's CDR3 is CASSYRTGLYGYTF. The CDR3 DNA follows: TGTGCCAGCAGTTACCGGACAGGGCTCTATGGCTACACCTTC.

CDR3 residues: CASSMGGRVGNTIYF. The CDR3 DNA reads as TGTGCCAGTAGTATGGGGGGCCGGGTTGGAAACACCATATATTTT. The chain couples TRBV19 to TRBJ1-3, with D possibly being TRBD1 (6 bases). The germline V and J ends were trimmed by 3 bases and 3 bases, with 12 bases remaining between them. The CDR3 sequence is 15 residues long. Germline CDR1 LNHDA, CDR2 SQIVND (reference sequence).

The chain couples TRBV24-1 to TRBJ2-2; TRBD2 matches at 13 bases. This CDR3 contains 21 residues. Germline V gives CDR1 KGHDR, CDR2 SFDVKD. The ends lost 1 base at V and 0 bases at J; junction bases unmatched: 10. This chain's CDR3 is CATSDLKPTSGGPSNTGELFF. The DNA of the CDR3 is TGTGCCACCAGTGATTTAAAACCGACTAGCGGGGGGCCCTCGAACACCGGGGAGCTGTTTTTT.

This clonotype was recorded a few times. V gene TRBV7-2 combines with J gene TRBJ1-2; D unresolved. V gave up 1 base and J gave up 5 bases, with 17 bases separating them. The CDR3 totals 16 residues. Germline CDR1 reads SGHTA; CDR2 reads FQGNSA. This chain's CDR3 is CASSLGPPGIGYGYTF. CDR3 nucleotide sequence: TGTGCCAGCAGCTTAGGTCCTCCGGGCATTGGATATGGCTACACCTTC.

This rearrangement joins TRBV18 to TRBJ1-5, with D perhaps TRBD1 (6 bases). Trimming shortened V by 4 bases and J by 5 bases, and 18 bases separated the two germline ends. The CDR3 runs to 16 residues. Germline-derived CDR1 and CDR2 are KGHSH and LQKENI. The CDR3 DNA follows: TGTGCCAGCTCACGATACAGGGCACAGGTTGATCAGCCCCAGCATTTT. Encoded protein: CASSRYRAQVDQPQHF.

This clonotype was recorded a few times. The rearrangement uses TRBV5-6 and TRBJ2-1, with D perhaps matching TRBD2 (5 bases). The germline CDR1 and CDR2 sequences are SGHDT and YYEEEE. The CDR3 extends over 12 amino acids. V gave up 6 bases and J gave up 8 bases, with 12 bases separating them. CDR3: CASTEAGDEQFF. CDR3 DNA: TGTGCCAGCACGGAGGCTGGCGATGAGCAGTTCTTC. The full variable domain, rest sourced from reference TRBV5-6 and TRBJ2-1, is DAGVTQSPTHLIKTRGQQVTLRCSPKSGHDTVSWYQQALGQGPQFIFQYYEEEERQRGNFPDRFSGHQFPNYSSELNVNALLLGDSALYLCASTEAGDEQFFGPGTRLTVL.

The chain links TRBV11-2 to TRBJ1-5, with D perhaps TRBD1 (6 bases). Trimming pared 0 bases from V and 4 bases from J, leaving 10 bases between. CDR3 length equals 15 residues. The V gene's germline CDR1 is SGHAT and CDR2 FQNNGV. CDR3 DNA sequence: TGTGCCAGCAGCTTAGAGTCAGGGGTGAATCAGCCCCAGCATTTT. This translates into CASSLESGVNQPQHF.

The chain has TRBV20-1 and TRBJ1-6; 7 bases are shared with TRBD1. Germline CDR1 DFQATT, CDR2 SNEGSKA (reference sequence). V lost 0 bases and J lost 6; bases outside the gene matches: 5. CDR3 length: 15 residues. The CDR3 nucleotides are TGCAGTGCTAGAGATTTGGGACAGCTTAATTCACCCCTCCACTTT. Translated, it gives CSARDLGQLNSPLHF.

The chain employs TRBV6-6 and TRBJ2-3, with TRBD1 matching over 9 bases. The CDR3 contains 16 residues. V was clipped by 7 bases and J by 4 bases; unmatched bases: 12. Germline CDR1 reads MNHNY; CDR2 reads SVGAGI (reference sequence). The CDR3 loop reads CASTVPGQGAPDTQYF. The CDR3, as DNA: TGTGCCAGCACTGTACCGGGACAGGGTGCTCCAGATACGCAGTATTTT.

CDR3 protein: CASRTGTPSYNEQFF. The CDR3 DNA sequence: TGTGCCAGCAGGACCGGGACACCCTCCTACAATGAGCAGTTCTTC. This rearrangement joins TRBV27 to TRBJ2-1; D is perhaps TRBD1 (6 bases). The CDR3 is 15 amino acids. With 6 bases removed from V and 0 bases from J, the gap between germline ends came to 12 bases. CDR1 and CDR2 (germline): MNHEY, SMNVEV (reference sequence).

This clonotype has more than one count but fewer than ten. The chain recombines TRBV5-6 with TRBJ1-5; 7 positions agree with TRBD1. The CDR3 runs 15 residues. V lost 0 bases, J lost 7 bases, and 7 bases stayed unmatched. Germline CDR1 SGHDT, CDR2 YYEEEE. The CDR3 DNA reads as TGTGCCAGCAGCTTGGGGAGCAGGGGGAGGCAGCCCCAGCATTTT. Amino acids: CASSLGSRGRQPQHF.

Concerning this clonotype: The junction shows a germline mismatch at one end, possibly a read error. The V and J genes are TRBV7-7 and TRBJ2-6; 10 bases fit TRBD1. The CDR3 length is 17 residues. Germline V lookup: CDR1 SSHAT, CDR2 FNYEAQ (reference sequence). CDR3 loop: CASSSWTGGLWANVLTF. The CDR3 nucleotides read TGTGCTAGCAGCTCCTGGACAGGGGGACTATGGGCCAACGTCCTGACTTTC.

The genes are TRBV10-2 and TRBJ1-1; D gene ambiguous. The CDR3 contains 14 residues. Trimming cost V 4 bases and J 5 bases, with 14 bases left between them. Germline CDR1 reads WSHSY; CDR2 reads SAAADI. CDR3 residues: CASSGRQLGTEAFF. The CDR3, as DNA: TGCGCCAGCAGTGGCCGGCAGTTGGGGACTGAAGCTTTCTTT.

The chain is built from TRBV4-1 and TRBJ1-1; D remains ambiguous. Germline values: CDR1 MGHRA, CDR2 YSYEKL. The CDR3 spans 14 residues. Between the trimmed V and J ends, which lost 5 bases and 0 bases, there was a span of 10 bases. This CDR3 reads CASSWQRMNTEAFF. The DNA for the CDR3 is TGCGCCAGCAGCTGGCAAAGAATGAACACTGAAGCTTTCTTT.